The source of this TCR beta chain is a study of blood T cell repertoires in COVID-19. This table comes from immunoSEQ multiplex PCR, and its TCRdb copy is limited to in-frame clones, with some not included. Found here are approximately 160,000 clones, roughly 80% of them singletons; the top ten hold around 7.9%. The germline V gene has CDR1 SGHDT and CDR2 YYEEEE. V was shortened by 0 bases and J by 1 base, with 5 bases between the two germline ends. CDR3 length: 14 amino acids. This sequence joins TRBV5-6 and TRBJ1-3; D is perhaps TRBD1 (5 bases). This receptor was obtained from a man aged 50-59 years who had recovered from COVID-19. What was sequenced was PBMCs or T cells enriched from blood (not recorded which). Written as DNA, the CDR3 is TGTGCCAGCAGCTTGGACAGGTCTGGAAACACCATATATTTT. Translated: CASSLDRSGNTIYF.